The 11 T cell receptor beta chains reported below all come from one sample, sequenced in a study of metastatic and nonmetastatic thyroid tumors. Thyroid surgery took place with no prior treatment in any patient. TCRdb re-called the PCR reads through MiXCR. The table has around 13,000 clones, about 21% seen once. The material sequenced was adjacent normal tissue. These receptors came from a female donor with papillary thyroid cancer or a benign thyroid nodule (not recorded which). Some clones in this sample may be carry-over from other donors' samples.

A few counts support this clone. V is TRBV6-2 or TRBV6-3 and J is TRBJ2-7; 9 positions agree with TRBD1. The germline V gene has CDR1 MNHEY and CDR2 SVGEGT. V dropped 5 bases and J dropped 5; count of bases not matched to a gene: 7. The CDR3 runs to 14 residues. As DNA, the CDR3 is TGTGCCAGCAGTCCCGGGACAGGGAGACACGAGCAGTACTTC. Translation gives CASSPGTGRHEQYF.

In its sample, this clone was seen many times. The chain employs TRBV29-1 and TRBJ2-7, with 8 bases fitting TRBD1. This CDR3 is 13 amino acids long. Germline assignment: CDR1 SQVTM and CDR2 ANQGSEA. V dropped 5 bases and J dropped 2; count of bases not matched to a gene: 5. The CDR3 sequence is CSVRDRNTYEQYF. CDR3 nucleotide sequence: TGCAGCGTTCGGGACAGGAATACCTACGAGCAGTACTTC.

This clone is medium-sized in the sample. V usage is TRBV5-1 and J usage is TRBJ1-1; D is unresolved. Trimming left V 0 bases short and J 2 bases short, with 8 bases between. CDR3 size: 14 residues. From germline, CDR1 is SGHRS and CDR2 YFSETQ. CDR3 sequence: CASSLAVLNTEAFF. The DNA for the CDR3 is TGCGCCAGCAGCTTGGCCGTACTAAACACTGAAGCTTTCTTT.

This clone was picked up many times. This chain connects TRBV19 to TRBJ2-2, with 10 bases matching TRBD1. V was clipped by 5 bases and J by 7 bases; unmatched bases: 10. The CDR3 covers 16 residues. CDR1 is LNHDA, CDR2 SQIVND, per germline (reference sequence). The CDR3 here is CASSLLGQGYGGELFF. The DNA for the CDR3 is TGTGCCAGTAGTTTACTGGGACAGGGGTATGGCGGGGAGCTGTTTTTT.

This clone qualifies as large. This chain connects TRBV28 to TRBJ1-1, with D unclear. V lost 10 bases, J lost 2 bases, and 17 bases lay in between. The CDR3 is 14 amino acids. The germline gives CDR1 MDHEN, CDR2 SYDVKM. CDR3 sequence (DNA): TGTGCCACCGGCCCGGGGAGACTCAACACTGAAGCTTTCTTT. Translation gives CATGPGRLNTEAFF.

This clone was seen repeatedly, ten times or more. CDR3 residues: CASSRGTSGPTDTQYF. The CDR3 nucleotides are TGCGCCAGCAGCCGGGGGACTAGCGGACCCACAGATACGCAGTATTTT. The rearrangement joins TRBV4-1 to TRBJ2-3, with 11 bases matching TRBD2. The junction had 5 bases not matched to a gene; V was cut back by 4 bases and J by 2 bases. Germline CDR1 is MGHRA and CDR2 is YSYEKL. The CDR3 is 16 amino acids.

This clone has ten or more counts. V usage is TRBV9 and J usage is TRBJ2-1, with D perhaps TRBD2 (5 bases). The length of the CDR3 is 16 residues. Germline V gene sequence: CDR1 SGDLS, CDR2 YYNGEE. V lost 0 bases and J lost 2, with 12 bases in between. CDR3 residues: CASSVGPIAPYNEQFF. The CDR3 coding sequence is TGTGCCAGCAGCGTAGGCCCCATAGCGCCCTACAATGAGCAGTTCTTC.

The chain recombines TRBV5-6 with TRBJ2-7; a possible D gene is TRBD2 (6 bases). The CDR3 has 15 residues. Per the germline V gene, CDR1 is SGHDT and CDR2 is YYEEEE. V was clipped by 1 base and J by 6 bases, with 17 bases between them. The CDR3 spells CASSLSAGGKGEQYF. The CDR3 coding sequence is TGTGCCAGCAGCTTGTCAGCGGGTGGTAAAGGCGAGCAGTACTTC.

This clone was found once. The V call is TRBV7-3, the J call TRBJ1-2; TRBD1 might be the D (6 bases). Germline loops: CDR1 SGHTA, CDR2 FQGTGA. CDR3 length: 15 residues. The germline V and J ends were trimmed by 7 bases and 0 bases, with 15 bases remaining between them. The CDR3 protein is CASNSDSAPNYGYTF. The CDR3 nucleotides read TGTGCCAGCAATTCGGACAGTGCCCCTAACTATGGCTACACCTTC.

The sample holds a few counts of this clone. The DNA of the CDR3 is TGTGCCACCAGCAGAGATTTCCCCGGGAGAGGGACATACAATGAGCAGTTCTTC. Encoded protein: CATSRDFPGRGTYNEQFF. The chain uses TRBV15 and TRBJ2-1; D could derive from TRBD1 or TRBD2 (6 bases each). The CDR3 is made up of 18 amino acids. Germline CDR1 reads LNHNV; CDR2 reads YYDKDF (reference sequence). Trimming pared 0 bases from V and 4 bases from J, leaving 19 bases between.

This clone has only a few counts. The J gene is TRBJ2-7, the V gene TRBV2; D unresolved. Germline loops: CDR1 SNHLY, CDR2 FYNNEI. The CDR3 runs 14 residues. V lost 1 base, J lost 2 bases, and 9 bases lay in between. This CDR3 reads CASSEDLGTYEQYF. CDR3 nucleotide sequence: TGTGCCAGCAGTGAAGATCTGGGAACCTACGAGCAGTACTTC.